Reported below is one T cell receptor beta chain. Antigen unknown. This specimen comes from a study of vaccination effects on CD4 cells after COVID-19. About the research overall: Two doses of BNT162b2 or mRNA-1273 vaccine were administered to participants. After about 2 million PBMC were placed in each well, they were cultured with about 10 IU/ml IL-2 and 10 ug/ml peptides.

Assay: immunoSEQ multiplex PCR; the TCRdb copy retains only in-frame clones and omits some. The sample consists of around 30,000 clones, less than 75% of them appearing once. Study observations and caveats: Clones that were induced by infection or by vaccine showed marked contraction late after vaccination.

Researchers isolated CD4+ T cells once roughly ten days of culture had elapsed. Half-medium exchanges with IL-2 medium took place on days 3 and 7. The CDR3 has 16 amino acids. CDR1 is SEHNR, CDR2 FQNEAQ, per germline (reference sequence). V shed 3 bases and J shed 0 bases, with 13 bases lying between them. The clonotype was recovered from a human donor who received a COVID-19 vaccine. The J gene is TRBJ2-3, the V gene TRBV7-9; D might be TRBD2 (6 bases). The sample consisted of CD4+ T cells from PBMCs cultured without peptide, taken before COVID-19 vaccination. CDR3 region: CASSFGVAASTDTQYF. In nucleotides, the CDR3 is TGTGCCAGCAGCTTTGGGGTAGCGGCTAGCACAGATACGCAGTATTTT.